This TCR beta chain was found in a study of T cells in Graves' hyperthyroidism and ophthalmopathy. This CDR3 comprises 15 residues. Germline CDR1 SGHRS, CDR2 YFSETQ. Deletions cut 2 bases from V and 5 bases from J, with 14 bases between. In the case of this clonotype: It is likely a read error, because the conserved phenylalanine at the end of the CDR3 is missing.

Researchers took RNA transcripts and amplified the TCR beta CDR3 regions from them. HTBI primers drove first-round RT-PCR of the TCR CDR3. In TCRdb, the multiplex PCR reads were re-called with MiXCR into one record per CDR3 protein. This table has approximately 30,000 distinct CDR3 sequences, around 52% appearing once. The sample consisted of blood. This TCR derives from a woman in her thirties or forties with Graves' ophthalmopathy. The J gene is TRBJ1-5, the V gene TRBV5-1; D call uncertain. The CDR3 loop reads CASSLGPDRDQPQHL. As DNA, the CDR3 is TGCGCCAGCAGCTTAGGCCCGGACCGAGATCAGCCCCAGCATCTT.